One sample yielded the 20 T cell receptor beta chains listed below, sequenced in a study of T cell changes during pregnancy in multiple sclerosis (dated by TCRdb to about 2019). Library method: the immunoSEQ multiplex PCR assay. The source is immuneACCESS, and TCRdb retained only in-frame sequences with V and J called. Part of the clones is not carried over; for the studies checked, unresolved V genes explain less than half of this, and the remainder is unexplained. Recorded for this sample are about 51,000 clones; about 91% of them occurred a single time. Together, the top ten hold less than 3.5% of the sample. This material consisted of CD8+ T cells from peripheral blood mononuclear cells, taken in the second trimester of pregnancy. Receptors originate from a female donor with multiple sclerosis, enrolled in a pregnancy study.

This chain uses TRBV4-2 with TRBJ1-1; D gene uncertain. Germline V gene lookup returns CDR1 LGHNA and CDR2 YNFKEQ. The V gene lost 0 bases and the J gene lost 5 bases, with 13 bases spanning the gap. CDR3 length: 15 amino acids. This CDR3 reads CASSQEGRPWTEAFF. The CDR3 bases are TGTGCCAGCAGCCAAGAAGGCAGGCCGTGGACTGAAGCTTTCTTT.

This chain uses TRBV7-3 with TRBJ2-6, with 9 bases aligning to TRBD1. CDR3 size: 18 residues. The germline V gene encodes CDR1 SGHTA and CDR2 FQGTGA. The J segment lost 0 bases and the V segment lost 1 base, leaving 4 bases of the junction unmatched. CDR3 in DNA: TGTGCCAGCAGCTTAAGACAGGGGGACCTCTCTGGGGCCAACGTCCTGACTTTC. Protein product: CASSLRQGDLSGANVLTF.

The genes are TRBV7-8 and TRBJ2-7, with 7 positions matching TRBD1. The V gene's germline CDR1 is SGHVS and CDR2 FQNEAQ. V gave up 8 bases and J gave up 4 bases; unmatched junction bases: 8. This CDR3 region has 13 residues. The CDR3 reads CASFGGQLYEQYF. The CDR3 nucleotides read TGTGCCAGCTTTGGGGGACAGCTTTACGAGCAGTACTTC.

V and J are TRBV10-3 and TRBJ2-1; 8 bases match TRBD1. Unmatched junction bases numbered 8, after V lost 5 bases and J lost 5 bases. The CDR3 runs 15 residues. Germline assignment: CDR1 ENHRY and CDR2 SYGVKD. In DNA, the CDR3 is TGTGCCATCAGTTCGCCCGGGACAGGACACAATGAGCAGTTCTTC. This codes for CAISSPGTGHNEQFF.

The chain carries TRBV7-3 and TRBJ2-7; tentative D call: TRBD2 (5 bases). V was cut by 4 bases and J by 1 base, with 14 bases left in between. CDR3 size: 15 residues. Germline V gives CDR1 SGHTA, CDR2 FQGTGA. In DNA form, the CDR3 reads TGTGCCAGCAGCTCCTTCCCCACGGGGTCCTACGAGCAGTACTTC. This gives the protein CASSSFPTGSYEQYF.

V usage is TRBV29-1 and J usage is TRBJ2-3, with D perhaps TRBD2 (7 bases). This CDR3 comprises 14 residues. Trimming shortened V by 8 bases and J by 2 bases, and 17 bases separated the two germline ends. The V gene's germline CDR1 is SQVTM and CDR2 ANQGSEA. The CDR3 DNA follows: TGCAGCTCGGAGGGGGGGCCAATCACAGATACGCAGTATTTT. The encoded protein is CSSEGGPITDTQYF.

This sequence joins TRBV5-1 and TRBJ1-2; D ambiguous. The length of the CDR3 is 13 residues. CDR1 is SGHRS, CDR2 YFSETQ, per germline. V shed 4 bases and J shed 6 bases, with 13 bases lying between them. The CDR3 DNA reads TGCGCCAGCAGCCCCGGAACAGCCGATGGCTACACCTTC. Translating gives CASSPGTADGYTF. Drawing the rest from reference TRBV5-1 and TRBJ1-2, the complete variable domain is KAGVTQTPRYLIKTRGQQVTLSCSPISGHRSVSWYQQTPGQGLQFLFEYFSETQRNKGNFPGRFSGRQFSNSRSEMNVSTLELGDSALYLCASSPGTADGYTFGSGTRLTVV.

The V and J genes are TRBV5-5 and TRBJ1-4; TRBD1 agrees at 8 bases. Germline CDR1 reads SGHKS; CDR2 reads YYEKEE (reference sequence). Trimming at V came to 2 bases and at J to 6 bases, leaving 6 bases not matched to a gene. This CDR3 comprises 15 residues. CDR3 sequence (DNA): TGTGCCAGCAGCTTCCTCGAACAGGGGGATGAAAAACTGTTTTTT. Its translation is CASSFLEQGDEKLFF.

The chain has TRBV9 and TRBJ1-1; D not resolved. Looked up from germline, CDR1 is SGDLS and CDR2 is YYNGEE. V lost 0 bases and J lost 7, with 10 bases in between. There are 13 residues in the CDR3. The CDR3 bases are TGTGCCAGCAGCGTAGCGGGGATGGATGAAGCTTTCTTT. It is translated as CASSVAGMDEAFF.

This chain uses TRBV19 with TRBJ1-1, with 11 bases fitting TRBD1. The CDR3 consists of 15 residues. The V gene end was trimmed by 7 bases and the J gene end by 1 base; junction bases not matched to a gene: 5. Germline V gives CDR1 LNHDA, CDR2 SQIVND (reference sequence). The CDR3 region is CASIPGTGGNTEAFF. For the CDR3, the DNA is TGTGCCAGTATCCCCGGGACAGGGGGGAACACTGAAGCTTTCTTT.

V gene TRBV9 combines with J gene TRBJ2-3, with D tentatively TRBD2 (7 bases). CDR1 is SGDLS and CDR2 is YYNGEE in the germline V gene. CDR3 length: 17 amino acids. The V gene lost 5 bases and the J gene lost 3 bases, with 22 bases spanning the gap. CDR3 sequence (DNA): TGTGCCAGCAGTCACCTGGAGGGGGGGGGCTGGACAGATACGCAGTATTTT. It is translated as CASSHLEGGGWTDTQYF.

This clone was counted a few times. This chain joins TRBV10-3 and TRBJ2-1, with a tentative D call TRBD2 (5 bases). V lost 6 bases and J 6 bases, leaving 18 bases between the germline ends. Germline V gene data show CDR1 as ENHRY and CDR2 as SYGVKD. The CDR3 length is 15 residues. The CDR3 reads CAISYPEGRSNEQFF. The CDR3 region has the DNA TGTGCCATCAGCTACCCCGAGGGCCGCTCCAATGAGCAGTTCTTC.

The chain is built from TRBV4-3 and TRBJ1-2, with TRBD1 matching over 7 bases. The CDR3 extends over 15 amino acids. Looked up from germline, CDR1 is LGHNA and CDR2 is YSLEER. After removal of 4 bases from V and 0 bases from J, the junction contained 5 bases not matched to a gene. The CDR3 is CASSPGTATNYGYTF. The CDR3 bases are TGCGCCAGCAGCCCAGGGACAGCCACTAACTATGGCTACACCTTC.

The chain links TRBV4-2 to TRBJ1-2; 10 nucleotides match TRBD1. J gave up 3 bases and V 0 bases, and 4 bases lay outside the gene matches. The germline V gene has CDR1 LGHNA and CDR2 YNFKEQ. The CDR3 contains 16 residues. CDR3 in amino acids: CASSQDRQGADYGYTF. In DNA form, the CDR3 reads TGTGCCAGCAGCCAAGACCGACAGGGGGCAGACTATGGCTACACCTTC.

This sequence joins TRBV9 and TRBJ2-1, with 15 bases matching TRBD2. Per germline, CDR1 SGDLS and CDR2 YYNGEE. The CDR3 has 15 amino acids. Trimming took 3 bases from V and 5 from J; bases not matched to a gene: 0. CDR3 DNA sequence: TGTGCCAGCAGCGGGACTAGCGGGGGGGACAATGAGCAGTTCTTC. Amino acids: CASSGTSGGDNEQFF.

The chain joins TRBV11-2 to TRBJ1-1; D remains ambiguous. This CDR3 has 14 amino acids. Per the germline V gene, CDR1 is SGHAT and CDR2 is FQNNGV. Trimming left V 1 base short and J 1 base short, with 7 bases between. This chain's CDR3 is CASSLGAGNTEAFF. The DNA for the CDR3 is TGTGCCAGCAGCTTAGGGGCGGGGAACACTGAAGCTTTCTTT.

The chain has TRBV6-5 and TRBJ1-1; no clear D gene. Germline V gives CDR1 MNHEY, CDR2 SVGAGI. The CDR3 is 13 amino acids. V was trimmed by 5 bases and J by 2 bases, leaving 9 bases between them. In DNA form, the CDR3 reads TGTGCCAGCAGTGATGAGGCTAACACTGAAGCTTTCTTT. It translates to CASSDEANTEAFF.

The rearrangement uses TRBV11-2 and TRBJ1-6; D unclear. The CDR3 has 14 amino acids. The germline gives CDR1 SGHAT, CDR2 FQNNGV. V dropped 5 bases and J dropped 10 bases, with 15 bases sitting between them. This CDR3 is CASSRGPPGSPLHF. DNA of the CDR3: TGTGCCAGCAGCCGCGGCCCGCCGGGATCACCCCTCCACTTT.

The J gene is TRBJ2-5, the V gene TRBV19, with TRBD1 identical over 12 bases. Germline V CDR1 and CDR2: LNHDA, SQIVND (reference sequence). This CDR3 spans 16 amino acids. With 4 bases clipped from V and 0 bases from J, the junction kept 3 bases outside the gene matches. The CDR3 loop reads CASSRGTGGYQETQYF. Here the CDR3 DNA reads TGTGCCAGTAGTAGGGGGACAGGGGGCTACCAAGAGACCCAGTACTTC.

This chain joins TRBV6-1 and TRBJ1-2; 8 bases agree with TRBD1. V trimming: 6 bases; J trimming: 2 bases; junction bases outside the gene matches: 8. The CDR3 sequence is 15 residues long. CDR1 and CDR2 (germline): MNHNS, SASEGT. The CDR3 bases are TGTGCCAGCAGGATCGGCAGGGGGCTAAACTATGGCTACACCTTC. Protein: CASRIGRGLNYGYTF.